The clone carrying this TCR beta chain was counted at least ten times. The source of the sample is a study of Graves' ophthalmopathy and Graves' hyperthyroidism. The sequenced template was RNA, covering the TCR beta CDR3 region. The first round was an RT-PCR with HTBI primers, and the second round was a multiplex PCR. TCRdb ran MiXCR on the multiplex PCR reads and lists one entry per CDR3 protein. The sample holds roughly 500,000 distinct CDR3 sequences, roughly an eighth seen once. The CDR3 spans 16 residues. V shed 5 bases, J shed 0 bases, and the junction held 10 bases outside the gene matches. The rearrangement joins TRBV12-3 or TRBV12-4 to TRBJ2-7, with 7 bases identical to TRBD1. This receptor was identified in a woman aged 25 to 39 with Graves' ophthalmopathy. Sequencing was carried out using blood. The CDR3 spells CASSKIPGQRSYEQYF. The CDR3, as DNA: TGTGCCAGCAGTAAAATCCCGGGACAGCGCTCCTACGAGCAGTACTTC.